Below are 27 T cell receptor beta chains sequenced from a single sample in a study of cytomegalovirus exposure and HLA in healthy donors. In the PCR, 60 Vbeta and 13 Jbeta primers were used. Assay used: immunoSEQ multiplex PCR; TCRdb lists only in-frame clones, some missing. The sample gives around 280,000 clones, 70% to 90% of which show up once; roughly 2% is in the top ten. The sample taken for sequencing was PBMCs. These receptors all come from a woman between 18 and 29 years old in good health and CMV-seronegative.

The rearrangement uses TRBV18 and TRBJ2-1; 8 nucleotides agree with TRBD2. V shed 3 bases, J shed 5 bases, and the junction held 9 bases outside the gene matches. This CDR3 region has 16 residues. CDR1 is KGHSH and CDR2 is LQKENI in the germline V gene. This chain's CDR3 is CASSPQERGWDNEQFF. The CDR3 DNA sequence: TGTGCCAGCTCACCTCAGGAGCGGGGGTGGGACAATGAGCAGTTCTTC.

This clone was detected once. This chain links TRBV2 with TRBJ2-3, with 7 nucleotides matching TRBD1. V gave up 1 base and J gave up 5 bases; unmatched junction bases: 6. The CDR3 has 15 residues. Germline V gives CDR1 SNHLY, CDR2 FYNNEI. CDR3 sequence (DNA): TGTGCCAGCAGTGAAGAACAGGGGAGAGGAGATACGCAGTATTTT. The encoded protein is CASSEEQGRGDTQYF.

V gene TRBV6-1 combines with J gene TRBJ2-6; weak D call: TRBD1 (5 bases). Germline V gene lookup returns CDR1 MNHNS and CDR2 SASEGT. The V end was cut by 6 bases, the J end by 0 bases, with 9 bases between. CDR3 length equals 15 residues. CDR3 region: CASSPGFSGANVLTF. The CDR3 DNA sequence: TGTGCCAGCAGCCCAGGGTTCTCTGGGGCCAACGTCCTGACTTTC.

In DNA form, the CDR3 reads TGCGCCAGCAGCTTAACCTGGGACAGGCTAGAACAGTACTTC. It translates to CASSLTWDRLEQYF. V and J are TRBV5-1 and TRBJ2-7; TRBD1 aligns across 8 bases. This CDR3 has 14 amino acids. CDR1 and CDR2 from the germline V gene are SGHRS and YFSETQ. J was trimmed by 10 bases and V by 2 bases; bases with no gene match: 11. Filled out from reference TRBV5-1 and TRBJ2-7, the complete variable domain reads KAGVTQTPRYLIKTRGQQVTLSCSPISGHRSVSWYQQTPGQGLQFLFEYFSETQRNKGNFPGRFSGRQFSNSRSEMNVSTLELGDSALYLCASSLTWDRLEQYFGPGTRLTVT.

V gene TRBV4-1 combines with J gene TRBJ1-3; D not certain. Germline CDR1 and CDR2: MGHRA and YSYEKL. CDR3 length: 15 residues. Deletions cut 1 base from V and 0 bases from J, with 7 bases between. The CDR3, as DNA: TGCGCCAGCAGCCAAGGACTGCTCTCTGGAAACACCATATATTTT. Translated: CASSQGLLSGNTIYF.

The genes are TRBV9 and TRBJ1-2, with 7 bases aligning to TRBD1. Germline-derived CDR1 and CDR2 are SGDLS and YYNGEE. The CDR3 has 16 residues. The V and J ends lost 0 bases and 3 bases, in that order; junction bases with no gene match: 8. In nucleotides, the CDR3 is TGTGCCAGCAGCGTAGGAGAGGGGGACAGCGACTATGGCTACACCTTC. Its translation is CASSVGEGDSDYGYTF.

The chain has TRBV16 and TRBJ1-1; no reliable D call. The V end lost 0 bases, the J end lost 3 bases, and 5 bases lay between the germline ends. In germline, CDR1 is KGHSY, CDR2 FQNENV. The CDR3 is made up of 13 amino acids. CDR3 DNA sequence: TGTGCCAGCAGCCAATCTATTTACACTGAAGCTTTCTTT. It encodes CASSQSIYTEAFF.

The J gene is TRBJ1-3, the V gene TRBV7-8; no firm D call. Germline values: CDR1 SGHVS, CDR2 FQNEAQ. The CDR3 totals 16 residues. V shed 1 base and J shed 1 base, with 11 bases lying between them. The DNA of the CDR3 is TGTGCCAGCAGCTTAGTGGGCCGAGATTCTGGAAACACCATATATTTT. Translation gives CASSLVGRDSGNTIYF.

V and J are TRBV2 and TRBJ2-7, with D possibly TRBD1 on 5 matching bases. V was pared by 8 bases and J by 5 bases, with 10 bases between. Germline V CDR1 and CDR2: SNHLY, FYNNEI. This CDR3 contains 11 residues. CDR3 region: CASARVNEQYF. The CDR3 DNA reads TGTGCCAGCGCCAGGGTTAACGAGCAGTACTTC.

The V call is TRBV5-1, the J call TRBJ1-6; D might be TRBD1 (5 bases). Germline CDR1 is SGHRS and CDR2 is YFSETQ. There are 15 residues in the CDR3. Trimming shortened V by 0 bases and J by 6 bases, and 10 bases separated the two germline ends. Here the CDR3 DNA reads TGCGCCAGCAGCTTGGCGGGGGATTCTAATTCACCCCTCCACTTT. Amino acid sequence: CASSLAGDSNSPLHF.

The gene calls are TRBV7-9 and TRBJ2-7; 11 positions agree with TRBD1. The junction had 6 bases not matched to a gene; V was cut back by 6 bases and J by 2 bases. Per germline, CDR1 SEHNR and CDR2 FQNEAQ (reference sequence). The CDR3 has 15 amino acids. The CDR3 sequence: CASRWAGQGAYEQYF. CDR3 DNA sequence: TGTGCCAGCAGGTGGGCGGGACAGGGGGCCTACGAGCAGTACTTC. The complete variable domain, with remaining parts taken from reference TRBV7-9 and TRBJ2-7, reads DTGVSQNPRHKITKRGQNVTFRCDPISEHNRLYWYRQTLGQGPEFLTYFQNEAQLEKSRLLSDRFSAERPKGSFSTLEIQRTEQGDSAMYLCASRWAGQGAYEQYFGPGTRLTVT.

The CDR3 region has the DNA TGTGCCAGCAGCTTAGTAAAGGGGAGCGGGGGGCCCCCGGACAATGAGCAGTTCTTC. It translates to CASSLVKGSGGPPDNEQFF. V and J are TRBV7-9 and TRBJ2-1; 9 bases fit TRBD2. V shed 1 base, J shed 5 bases, and the junction held 15 bases outside the gene matches. Germline CDR1 reads SEHNR; CDR2 reads FQNEAQ (reference sequence). The CDR3 length is 19 residues.

J is TRBJ1-1 and V is TRBV5-1, with TRBD1 matching over 7 bases. The CDR3 sequence is 16 residues long. Germline V CDR1 and CDR2: SGHRS, YFSETQ. With V trimmed by 2 bases and J by 0 bases, 7 bases remained unmatched. The CDR3 DNA follows: TGCGCCAGCAGCTTCAGACAGGGAACCTTGAACACTGAAGCTTTCTTT. Translation gives CASSFRQGTLNTEAFF.

The chain joins TRBV6-1 to TRBJ1-1, with D perhaps matching TRBD1 (6 bases). Germline V gene sequence: CDR1 MNHNS, CDR2 SASEGT. CDR3 length: 14 amino acids. V was clipped by 2 bases and J by 0 bases, with 7 bases between them. CDR3 sequence: CASSEQGMNTEAFF. The CDR3 nucleotides are TGTGCCAGCAGTGAACAGGGGATGAACACTGAAGCTTTCTTT.

The rearrangement joins TRBV15 to TRBJ2-7, with 7 bases matching TRBD2. CDR3 length: 15 amino acids. Germline V gene sequence: CDR1 LNHNV, CDR2 YYDKDF (reference sequence). V trimming: 1 base; J trimming: 3 bases; junction bases outside the gene matches: 6. The CDR3 loop is CATSRGGGADYEQYF. The DNA of the CDR3 is TGTGCCACCAGCAGAGGGGGAGGGGCTGACTACGAGCAGTACTTC.

The CDR3 nucleotides read TGTGCCAGCAGCTTAGCGCTCGCGACAGGGGGCAGGAACACTGAAGCTTTCTTT. Translated, it gives CASSLALATGGRNTEAFF. V gene TRBV7-9 combines with J gene TRBJ1-1, with 10 bases aligning to TRBD1. The CDR3 length is 18 residues. Germline V gene sequence: CDR1 SEHNR, CDR2 FQNEAQ (reference sequence). The V segment lost 0 bases and the J segment 1 base; nucleotides outside the gene matches: 8.

This rearrangement joins TRBV10-1 to TRBJ2-7; the D gene is possibly TRBD2 (5 bases). Germline lookup yields CDR1 WNHNN and CDR2 SYGVQD (reference sequence). CDR3 size: 15 residues. Trimming shortened V by 2 bases and J by 0 bases, and 11 bases separated the two germline ends. CDR3 coding DNA: TGCGCCAGCAGTGAGGCACTAGGAAGCTCCTACGAGCAGTACTTC. It encodes CASSEALGSSYEQYF.

The chain couples TRBV6-1 to TRBJ1-2, with 9 bases aligning to TRBD1. Germline V gives CDR1 MNHNS, CDR2 SASEGT. After removal of 8 bases from V and 1 base from J, the junction contained 8 bases not matched to a gene. The CDR3 consists of 15 residues. The CDR3 nucleotides are TGTGCCAGCTACCGACAGGGGGGACTTAACTATGGCTACACCTTC. This gives the protein CASYRQGGLNYGYTF.

This chain joins TRBV20-1 and TRBJ2-7; TRBD1 is a possible D gene (5 bases). Germline V gene lookup returns CDR1 DFQATT and CDR2 SNEGSKA (reference sequence). The CDR3 is 11 amino acids. With 6 bases removed from V and 5 bases from J, the gap between germline ends came to 11 bases. This CDR3 reads CSAVDRDEQYF. The CDR3 DNA reads TGCAGTGCCGTAGACAGAGACGAGCAGTACTTC.

Concerning this clone: Other nucleotide sequences in the sample specify the same CDR3. V gene TRBV29-1 combines with J gene TRBJ1-1, with no clear D. From germline, CDR1 is SQVTM and CDR2 ANQGSEA. The CDR3 length is 16 residues. V was cut by 6 bases and J by 0 bases, with 20 bases left in between. The CDR3 DNA follows: TGCAGCGTCATGGAGCCATACGCGGCGTTGAACACTGAAGCTTTCTTT. Translating gives CSVMEPYAALNTEAFF.

This rearrangement joins TRBV27 to TRBJ1-2, with 8 nucleotides matching TRBD1. Germline assignment: CDR1 MNHEY and CDR2 SMNVEV (reference sequence). With V trimmed by 7 bases and J by 9 bases, 13 bases remained unmatched. This CDR3 comprises 14 residues. The CDR3 DNA reads TGTGCCAGCAACTCGGGACAGGATTTCACGAGCTACACCTTC. Translating gives CASNSGQDFTSYTF.

The chain joins TRBV10-3 to TRBJ1-4, with D possibly TRBD1 on 6 matching bases. This CDR3 is built from 13 residues. V was trimmed by 10 bases and J by 3 bases, leaving 12 bases between them. The germline CDR1 and CDR2 sequences are ENHRY and SYGVKD. CDR3 loop: CATLKGANEKLFF. In DNA form, the CDR3 reads TGTGCCACTCTTAAGGGGGCTAATGAAAAACTGTTTTTT.

Notes on this clone: In the same sample, other DNA sequences code for this CDR3. V and J are TRBV11-2 and TRBJ2-7; 11 nucleotides line up with TRBD1. Trimming at V came to 3 bases and at J to 2 bases, leaving 0 bases not matched to a gene. Germline V gene data show CDR1 as SGHAT and CDR2 as FQNNGV. This CDR3 contains 14 residues. The CDR3 bases are TGTGCCAGCAGCTTGGGACAGGGGGCCTACGAGCAGTACTTC. It translates to CASSLGQGAYEQYF.

The CDR3 sequence is CAWRGGGNEKLFF. The CDR3 DNA sequence: TGTGCCTGGAGAGGGGGCGGAAATGAAAAACTGTTTTTT. The chain joins TRBV30 to TRBJ1-4; 7 positions agree with TRBD1. Germline V gene sequence: CDR1 GTSNPN, CDR2 SVGIG (reference sequence). The CDR3 contains 13 residues. Losses at the gene ends were 3 bases for V and 5 bases for J; bases not matched to a gene: 3.

The V call is TRBV5-1, the J call TRBJ2-2; 9 nucleotides align to TRBD1. CDR3 length: 15 amino acids. The ends lost 3 bases at V and 5 bases at J; junction bases unmatched: 5. CDR1 is SGHRS and CDR2 is YFSETQ in the germline V gene. CDR3 DNA: TGCGCCAGCAGCTGGGGGGACAGGGAGACCGGGGAGCTGTTTTTT. It codes for CASSWGDRETGELFF.

The V call is TRBV10-3, the J call TRBJ2-5, with D unresolved. The J call may be incorrect, as the DNA end agrees better with TRBJ2-7. CDR3 size: 13 residues. Germline loops: CDR1 ENHRY, CDR2 SYGVKD. CDR3: CAISESRVYEQYF. CDR3 DNA sequence: TGTGCCATCAGTGAGTCTCGTGTCTACGAGCAGTACTTC.

This clone was seen a few times. This chain connects TRBV9 to TRBJ2-3; TRBD2 matches at 8 bases. Germline values: CDR1 SGDLS, CDR2 YYNGEE. V dropped 0 bases and J dropped 1; count of bases not matched to a gene: 1. CDR3 length: 15 amino acids. The DNA for the CDR3 is TGTGCCAGCAGCGTAGTGACTAGCGGCACAGATACGCAGTATTTT. This translates into CASSVVTSGTDTQYF.